One TCR beta chain is described in this entry. The repertoire was sequenced with immunoSEQ multiplex PCR; TCRdb's copy has only in-frame clones and lacks some. This sample has hundreds of thousands of clones, with roughly 80% found just once. The data stem from a study of blood T cell repertoires in COVID-19. The source material was peripheral blood. This receptor was identified in an elderly woman with acute or convalescent COVID-19.

CDR3 sequence: CASSSRLAGVGTGELFF. The CDR3 DNA follows: TGTGCCAGCAGCTCCAGACTAGCGGGAGTCGGCACCGGGGAGCTGTTTTTT. The J gene is TRBJ2-2, the V gene TRBV7-9; TRBD2 matches 12 bases. The CDR3 spans 17 residues. Germline CDR1 is SEHNR and CDR2 is FQNEAQ (reference sequence). The J segment lost 4 bases and the V segment lost 4 bases, leaving 7 bases of the junction unmatched.